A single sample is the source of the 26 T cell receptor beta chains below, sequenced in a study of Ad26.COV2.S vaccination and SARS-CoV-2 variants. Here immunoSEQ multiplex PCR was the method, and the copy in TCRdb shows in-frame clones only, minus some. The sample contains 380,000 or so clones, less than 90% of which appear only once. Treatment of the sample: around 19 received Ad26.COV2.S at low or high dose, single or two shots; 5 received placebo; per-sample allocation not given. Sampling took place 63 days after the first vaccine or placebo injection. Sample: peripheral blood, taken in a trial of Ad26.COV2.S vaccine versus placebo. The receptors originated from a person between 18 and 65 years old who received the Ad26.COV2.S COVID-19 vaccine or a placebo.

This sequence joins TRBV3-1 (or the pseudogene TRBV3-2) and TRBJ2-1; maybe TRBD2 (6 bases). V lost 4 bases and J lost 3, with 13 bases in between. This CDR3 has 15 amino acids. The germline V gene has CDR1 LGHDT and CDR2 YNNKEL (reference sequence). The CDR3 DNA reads TGTGCCAGCAGCCTAGGGGACTTTTTCTACAATGAGCAGTTCTTC. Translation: CASSLGDFFYNEQFF.

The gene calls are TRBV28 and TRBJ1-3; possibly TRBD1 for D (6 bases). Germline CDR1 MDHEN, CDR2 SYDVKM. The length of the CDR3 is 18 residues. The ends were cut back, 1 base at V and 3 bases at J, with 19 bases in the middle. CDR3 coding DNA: TGTGCCAGCAGTTTATCAAGGGGGGGGGAATTCTTTGGAAACACCATATATTTT. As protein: CASSLSRGGEFFGNTIYF. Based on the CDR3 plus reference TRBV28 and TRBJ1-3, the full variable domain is DVKVTQSSRYLVKRTGEKVFLECVQDMDHENMFWYRQDPGLGLRLIYFSYDVKMKEKGDIPEGYSVSREKKERFSLILESASTNQTSMYLCASSLSRGGEFFGNTIYFGEGSWLTVV.

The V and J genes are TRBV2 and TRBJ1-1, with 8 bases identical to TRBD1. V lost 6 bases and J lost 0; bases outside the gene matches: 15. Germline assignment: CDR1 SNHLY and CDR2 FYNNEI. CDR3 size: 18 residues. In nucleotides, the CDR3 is TGTGCCAGCAGCCATAGGACAGGGAATGCACCCATGAACACTGAAGCTTTCTTT. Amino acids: CASSHRTGNAPMNTEAFF.

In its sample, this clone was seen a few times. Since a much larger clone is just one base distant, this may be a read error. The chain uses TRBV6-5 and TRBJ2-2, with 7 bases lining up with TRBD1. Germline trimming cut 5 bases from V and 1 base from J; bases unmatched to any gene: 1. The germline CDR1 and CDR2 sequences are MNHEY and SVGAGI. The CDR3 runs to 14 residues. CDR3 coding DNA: TGTGCCAGCAGTCGACAGGGGAACACCGGGGAGCTGTTTTTT. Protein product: CASSRQGNTGELFF.

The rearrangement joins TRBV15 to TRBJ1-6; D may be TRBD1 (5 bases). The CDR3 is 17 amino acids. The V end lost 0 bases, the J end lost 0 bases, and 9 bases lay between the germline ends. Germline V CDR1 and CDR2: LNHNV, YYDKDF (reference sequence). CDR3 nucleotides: TGTGCCACCAGCAGAGATAGGGGAATCTCCTATAATTCACCCCTCCACTTT. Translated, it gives CATSRDRGISYNSPLHF. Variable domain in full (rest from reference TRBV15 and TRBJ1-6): DAMVIQNPRYQVTQFGKPVTLSCSQTLNHNVMYWYQQKSSQAPKLLFHYYDKDFNNEADTPDNFQSRRPNTSFCFLDIRSPGLGDTAMYLCATSRDRGISYNSPLHFGNGTRLTVT.

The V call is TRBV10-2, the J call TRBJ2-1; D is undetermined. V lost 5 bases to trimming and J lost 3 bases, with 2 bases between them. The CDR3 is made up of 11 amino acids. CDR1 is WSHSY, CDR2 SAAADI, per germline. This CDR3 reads CASSYYNEQFF. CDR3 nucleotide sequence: TGCGCCAGCAGTTACTACAATGAGCAGTTCTTC.

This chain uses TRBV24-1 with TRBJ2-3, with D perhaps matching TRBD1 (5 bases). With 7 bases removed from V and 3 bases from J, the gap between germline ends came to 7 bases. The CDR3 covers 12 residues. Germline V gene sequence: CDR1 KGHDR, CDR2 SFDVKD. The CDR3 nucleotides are TGTGCCACCAGGGGGCTGACAGATACGCAGTATTTT. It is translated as CATRGLTDTQYF.

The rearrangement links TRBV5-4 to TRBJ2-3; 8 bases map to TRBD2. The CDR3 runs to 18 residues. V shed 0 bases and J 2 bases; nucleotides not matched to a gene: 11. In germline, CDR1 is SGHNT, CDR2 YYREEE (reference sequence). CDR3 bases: TGTGCCAGCAGCTTGGCCGGTGGCGGGGGGTCAATCACAGATACGCAGTATTTT. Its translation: CASSLAGGGGSITDTQYF.

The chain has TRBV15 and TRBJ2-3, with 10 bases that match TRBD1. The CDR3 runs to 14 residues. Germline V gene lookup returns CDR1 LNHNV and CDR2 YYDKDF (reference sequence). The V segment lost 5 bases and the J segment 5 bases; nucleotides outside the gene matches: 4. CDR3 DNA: TGTGCCACCAGCCGGGACAGGGGTATAGATACGCAGTATTTT. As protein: CATSRDRGIDTQYF.

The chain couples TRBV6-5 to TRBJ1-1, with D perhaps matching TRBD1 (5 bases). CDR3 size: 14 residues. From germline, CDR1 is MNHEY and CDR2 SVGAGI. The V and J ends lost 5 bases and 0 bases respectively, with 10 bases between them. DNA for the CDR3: TGTGCCAGCAGTACCAGGGATATGAACACTGAAGCTTTCTTT. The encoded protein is CASSTRDMNTEAFF.

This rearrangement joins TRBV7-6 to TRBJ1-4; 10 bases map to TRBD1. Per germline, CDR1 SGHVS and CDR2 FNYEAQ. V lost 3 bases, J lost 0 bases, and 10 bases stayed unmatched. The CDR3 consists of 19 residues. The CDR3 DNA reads TGTGCCAGCAGCTTCCCTTGGGACAGGGGTTGGGCAACTAATGAAAAACTGTTTTTT. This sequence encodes CASSFPWDRGWATNEKLFF.

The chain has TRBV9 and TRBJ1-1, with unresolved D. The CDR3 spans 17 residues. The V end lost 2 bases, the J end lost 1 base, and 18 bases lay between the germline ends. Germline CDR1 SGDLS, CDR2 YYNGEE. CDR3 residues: CASSVEESGWTNTEAFF. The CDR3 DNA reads TGTGCCAGCAGCGTCGAGGAGAGCGGGTGGACGAACACTGAAGCTTTCTTT.

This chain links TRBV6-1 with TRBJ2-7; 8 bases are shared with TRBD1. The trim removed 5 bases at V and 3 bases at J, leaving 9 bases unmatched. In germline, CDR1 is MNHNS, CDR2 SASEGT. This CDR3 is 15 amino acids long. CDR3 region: CASSSRDRLFYEQYF. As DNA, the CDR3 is TGTGCCAGCAGTTCGCGGGACAGGCTTTTCTACGAGCAGTACTTC.

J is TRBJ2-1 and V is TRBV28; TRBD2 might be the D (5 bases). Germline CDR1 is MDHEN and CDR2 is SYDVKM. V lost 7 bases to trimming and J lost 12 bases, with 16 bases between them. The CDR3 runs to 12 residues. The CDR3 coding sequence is TGTGCCAGCAACATACTCAGAGAGGGGCAGTTCTTC. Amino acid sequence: CASNILREGQFF. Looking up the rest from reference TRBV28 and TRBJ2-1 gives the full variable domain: DVKVTQSSRYLVKRTGEKVFLECVQDMDHENMFWYRQDPGLGLRLIYFSYDVKMKEKGDIPEGYSVSREKKERFSLILESASTNQTSMYLCASNILREGQFFGPGTRLTVL.

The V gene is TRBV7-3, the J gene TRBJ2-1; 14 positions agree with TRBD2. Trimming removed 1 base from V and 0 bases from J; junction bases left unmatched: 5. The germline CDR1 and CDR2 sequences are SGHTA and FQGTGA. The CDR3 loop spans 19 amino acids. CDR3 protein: CASSLNPGLAGGSYNEQFF. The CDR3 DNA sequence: TGTGCCAGCAGCTTAAATCCCGGACTAGCGGGAGGCTCCTACAATGAGCAGTTCTTC.

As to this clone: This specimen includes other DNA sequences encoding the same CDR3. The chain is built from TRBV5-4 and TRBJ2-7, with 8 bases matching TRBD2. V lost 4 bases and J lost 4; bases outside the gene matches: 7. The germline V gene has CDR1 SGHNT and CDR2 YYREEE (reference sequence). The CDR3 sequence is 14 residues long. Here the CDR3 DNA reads TGTGCCAGCAGCCAAAGCGGGAGTAGTTACGAGCAGTACTTC. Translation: CASSQSGSSYEQYF.

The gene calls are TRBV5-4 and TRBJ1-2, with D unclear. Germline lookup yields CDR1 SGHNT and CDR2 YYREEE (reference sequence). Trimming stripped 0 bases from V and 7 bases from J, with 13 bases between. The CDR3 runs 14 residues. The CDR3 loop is CASSLEVVGFGYTF. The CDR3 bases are TGTGCCAGCAGCTTGGAAGTAGTGGGCTTTGGCTACACCTTC.

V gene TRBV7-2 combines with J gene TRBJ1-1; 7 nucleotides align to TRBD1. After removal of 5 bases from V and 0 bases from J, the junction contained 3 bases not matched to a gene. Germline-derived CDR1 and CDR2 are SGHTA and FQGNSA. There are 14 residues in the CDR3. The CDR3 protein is CASSPRGVNTEAFF. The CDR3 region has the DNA TGTGCCAGCAGCCCCAGGGGGGTGAACACTGAAGCTTTCTTT. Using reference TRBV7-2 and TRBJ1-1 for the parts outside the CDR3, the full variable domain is GAGVSQSPSNKVTEKGKDVELRCDPISGHTALYWYRQSLGQGLEFLIYFQGNSAPDKSGLPSDRFSAERTGGSVSTLTIQRTQQEDSAVYLCASSPRGVNTEAFFGQGTRLTVV.

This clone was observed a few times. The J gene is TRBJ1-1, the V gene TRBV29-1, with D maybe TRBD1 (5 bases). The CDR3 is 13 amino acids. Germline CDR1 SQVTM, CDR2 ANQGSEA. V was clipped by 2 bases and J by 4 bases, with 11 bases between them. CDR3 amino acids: CSVELGVGTEAFF. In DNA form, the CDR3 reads TGCAGCGTTGAACTGGGGGTGGGCACTGAAGCTTTCTTT. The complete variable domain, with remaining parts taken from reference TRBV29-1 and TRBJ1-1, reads SAVISQKPSRDICQRGTSLTIQCQVDSQVTMMFWYRQQPGQSLTLIATANQGSEATYESGFVIDKFPISRPNLTFSTLTVSNMSPEDSSIYLCSVELGVGTEAFFGQGTRLTVV.

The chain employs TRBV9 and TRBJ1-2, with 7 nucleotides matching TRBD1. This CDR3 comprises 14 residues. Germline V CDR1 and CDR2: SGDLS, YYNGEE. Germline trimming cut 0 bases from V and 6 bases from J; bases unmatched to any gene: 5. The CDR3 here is CASSVVGTADGYTF. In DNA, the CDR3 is TGTGCCAGCAGCGTAGTTGGGACAGCAGATGGCTACACCTTC.

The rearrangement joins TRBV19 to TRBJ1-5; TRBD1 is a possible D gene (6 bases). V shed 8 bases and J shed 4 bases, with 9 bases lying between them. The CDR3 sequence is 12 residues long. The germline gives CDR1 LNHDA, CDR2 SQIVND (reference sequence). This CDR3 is CASRDTNQPQHF. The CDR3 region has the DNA TGTGCCAGTCGGGACACAAATCAGCCCCAGCATTTT.

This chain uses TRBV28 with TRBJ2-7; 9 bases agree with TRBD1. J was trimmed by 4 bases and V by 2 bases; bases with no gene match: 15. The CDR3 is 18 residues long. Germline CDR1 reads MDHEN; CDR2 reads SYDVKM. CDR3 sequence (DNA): TGTGCCAGCAGTTTAGCCCGGACAGGGGATCCCTCTGATTACGAGCAGTACTTC. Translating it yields CASSLARTGDPSDYEQYF.

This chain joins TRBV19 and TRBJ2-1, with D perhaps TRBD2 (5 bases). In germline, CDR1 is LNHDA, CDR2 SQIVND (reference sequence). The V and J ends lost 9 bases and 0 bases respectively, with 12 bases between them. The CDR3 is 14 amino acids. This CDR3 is CASNRRGSYNEQFF. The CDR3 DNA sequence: TGTGCCAGCAACCGACGGGGCTCCTACAATGAGCAGTTCTTC.

The CDR3 DNA reads TGTGCCAGCAGACCTGGGGTAGGCTACGAGCAGTACTTC. It specifies CASRPGVGYEQYF. The chain uses TRBV12-3 or TRBV12-4 and TRBJ2-7; D unresolved. CDR3 size: 13 residues. V shed 6 bases and J shed 3 bases, with 12 bases lying between them.

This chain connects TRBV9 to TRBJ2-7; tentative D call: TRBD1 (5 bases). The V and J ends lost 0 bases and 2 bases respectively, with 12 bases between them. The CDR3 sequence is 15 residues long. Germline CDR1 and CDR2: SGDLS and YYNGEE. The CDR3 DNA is TGTGCCAGCAGCGTAGTAGGGGATAGTCCCTACGAGCAGTACTTC. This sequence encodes CASSVVGDSPYEQYF.

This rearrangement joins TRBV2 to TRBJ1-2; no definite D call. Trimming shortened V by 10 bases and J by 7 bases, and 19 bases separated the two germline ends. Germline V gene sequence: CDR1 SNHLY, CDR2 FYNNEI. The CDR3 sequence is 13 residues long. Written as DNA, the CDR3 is TGTGCCACCGCGGTCAATCCCAGCGGTGGCTACACCTTC. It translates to CATAVNPSGGYTF. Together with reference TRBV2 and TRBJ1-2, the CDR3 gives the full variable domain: EPEVTQTPSHQVTQMGQEVILRCVPISNHLYFYWYRQILGQKVEFLVSFYNNEISEKSEIFDDQFSVERPDGSNFTLKIRSTKLEDSAMYFCATAVNPSGGYTFGSGTRLTVV.